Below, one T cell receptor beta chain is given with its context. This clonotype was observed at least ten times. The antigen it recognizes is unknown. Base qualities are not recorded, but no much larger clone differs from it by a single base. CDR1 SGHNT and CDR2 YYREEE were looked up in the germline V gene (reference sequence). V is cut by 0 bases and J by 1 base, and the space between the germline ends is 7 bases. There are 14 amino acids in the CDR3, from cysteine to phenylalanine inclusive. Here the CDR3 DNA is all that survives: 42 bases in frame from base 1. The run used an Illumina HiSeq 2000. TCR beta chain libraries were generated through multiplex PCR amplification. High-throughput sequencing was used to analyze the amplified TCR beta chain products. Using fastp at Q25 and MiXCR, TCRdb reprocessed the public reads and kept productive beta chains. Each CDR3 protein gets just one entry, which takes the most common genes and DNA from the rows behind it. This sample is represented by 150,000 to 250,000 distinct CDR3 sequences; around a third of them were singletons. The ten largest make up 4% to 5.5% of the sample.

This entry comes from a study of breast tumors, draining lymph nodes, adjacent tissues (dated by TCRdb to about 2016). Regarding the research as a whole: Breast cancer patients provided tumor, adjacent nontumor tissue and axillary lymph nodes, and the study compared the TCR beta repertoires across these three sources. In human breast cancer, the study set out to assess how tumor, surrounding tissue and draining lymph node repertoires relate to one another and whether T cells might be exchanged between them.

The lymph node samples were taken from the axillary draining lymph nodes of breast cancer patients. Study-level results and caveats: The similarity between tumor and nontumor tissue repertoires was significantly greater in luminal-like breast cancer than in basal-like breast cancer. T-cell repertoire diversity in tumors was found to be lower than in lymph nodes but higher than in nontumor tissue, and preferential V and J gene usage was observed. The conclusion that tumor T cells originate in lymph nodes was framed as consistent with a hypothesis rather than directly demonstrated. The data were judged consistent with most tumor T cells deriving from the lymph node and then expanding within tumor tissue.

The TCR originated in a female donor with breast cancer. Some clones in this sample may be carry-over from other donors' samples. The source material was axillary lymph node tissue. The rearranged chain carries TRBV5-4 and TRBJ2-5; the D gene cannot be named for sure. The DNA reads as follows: TGTGCCAGCAGCTTGGGGCAGTTCCAAGAGACCCAGTACTTC. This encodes CASSLGQFQETQYF.